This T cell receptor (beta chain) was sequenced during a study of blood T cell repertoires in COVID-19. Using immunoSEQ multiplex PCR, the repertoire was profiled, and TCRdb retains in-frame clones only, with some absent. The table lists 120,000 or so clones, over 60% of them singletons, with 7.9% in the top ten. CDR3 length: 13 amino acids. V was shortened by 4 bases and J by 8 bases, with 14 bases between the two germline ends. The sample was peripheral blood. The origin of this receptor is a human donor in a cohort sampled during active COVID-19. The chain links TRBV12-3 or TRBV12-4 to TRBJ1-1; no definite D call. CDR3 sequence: CASSWGGMLEAFF. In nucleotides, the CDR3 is TGTGCCAGCAGTTGGGGAGGGATGCTGGAAGCTTTCTTT.